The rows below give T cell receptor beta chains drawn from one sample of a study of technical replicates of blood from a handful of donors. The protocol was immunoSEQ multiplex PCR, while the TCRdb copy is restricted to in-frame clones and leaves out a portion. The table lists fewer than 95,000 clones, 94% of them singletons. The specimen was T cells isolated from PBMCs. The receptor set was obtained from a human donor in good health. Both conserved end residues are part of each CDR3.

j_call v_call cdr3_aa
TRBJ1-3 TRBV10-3 CAISEQGSGNTIYF
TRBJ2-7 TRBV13 CASSLRDRSSYEQYF
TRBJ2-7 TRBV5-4 CASSAVTGGNHEQYF
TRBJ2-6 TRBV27 CASSEDISGANVLTF
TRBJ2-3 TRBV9 CASSVGGGSTDTQYF
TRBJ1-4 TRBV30 CAWSRWGATNEKLFF
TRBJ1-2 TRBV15 CATSRDRLDRVYGYTF
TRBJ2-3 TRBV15 CATSRGQGSTDTQYF
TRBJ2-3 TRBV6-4 CASSDGLAGGTDTQYF
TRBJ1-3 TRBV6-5 CASSYSSGNTIYF
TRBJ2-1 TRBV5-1 CASSGTGVDNEQFF